This T cell receptor (beta chain) was recorded in a study of shared clonotypes between healthy human individuals. The CDR3 runs 16 residues. The germline gives CDR1 GTSNPN, CDR2 SVGIG (reference sequence). After removal of 4 bases from V and 6 bases from J, the junction contained 17 bases not matched to a gene. At the deep level, the assay was run. An approximately 200 ng quantity of DNA, around 30,000 T cell genomes, went into the sorted-subset replicate PCRs. TCRdb's table, derived via immunoSEQ multiplex PCR, lists solely in-frame clones and lacks some. Altogether 2 million or so clones are present, around 95% being singletons, with the ten largest covering 0.13%.

V and J are TRBV30 and TRBJ2-7, with TRBD1 matching 8 bases. What was sequenced was naive CD4+ T cells sorted from blood. As to subset: CD45RA+ positively selected. The receptor was derived from a man aged 18 to 30 in good health. The CDR3 DNA follows: TGTGCCTGGAATCCCCTCGGCGGACAGGGTATTGGCGAGCAGTACTTC. Its translation: CAWNPLGGQGIGEQYF.